This passage covers 25 T cell receptor beta chains from one sample sequenced in a study of cytomegalovirus exposure and HLA in healthy donors. Using immunoSEQ multiplex PCR, the repertoire was profiled, and TCRdb retains in-frame clones only, with some absent. The sample yields 100,000 to 150,000 clones, more than 70% seen once. Sequenced material: PBMCs. These receptors were obtained from a man aged 30 to 45 in good health and CMV-seronegative.

This clone was picked up one time. This chain uses TRBV7-2 with TRBJ1-2; 10 nucleotides agree with TRBD1. V was clipped by 5 bases and J by 6 bases; unmatched bases: 12. CDR1 and CDR2 (germline): SGHTA, FQGNSA. This CDR3 is built from 16 residues. The CDR3: CASSPTGTGDVNGYTF. DNA of the CDR3: TGTGCCAGCAGCCCTACCGGGACAGGGGATGTGAATGGCTACACCTTC.

The chain combines TRBV2 with TRBJ2-5, with D possibly being TRBD2 (6 bases). Germline loops: CDR1 SNHLY, CDR2 FYNNEI. This CDR3 is 14 amino acids long. Deletions cut 6 bases from V and 1 base from J, with 12 bases between. CDR3: CASRGRQTQETQYF. In DNA, the CDR3 is TGTGCCAGCAGGGGGAGGCAGACCCAAGAGACCCAGTACTTC.

J is TRBJ2-1 and V is TRBV28, with a tentative D call TRBD1 (6 bases). Germline assignment: CDR1 MDHEN and CDR2 SYDVKM. With 7 bases removed from V and 10 bases from J, the gap between germline ends came to 11 bases. There are 11 residues in the CDR3. In DNA, the CDR3 is TGTGCCAGCAACAGGGCCTACGAGCAGTTCTTC. Translation gives CASNRAYEQFF.

This chain connects TRBV14 to TRBJ2-7, with D possibly being TRBD1 (6 bases). With 0 bases removed from V and 2 bases from J, the gap between germline ends came to 20 bases. This CDR3 has 18 amino acids. Germline loops: CDR1 SGHDN, CDR2 FVKESK. Here the CDR3 DNA reads TGTGCCAGCAGCCAAGAGGGGTTTTCGAAACAGGGCGCCTACGAGCAGTACTTC. Its protein is CASSQEGFSKQGAYEQYF.

Written as DNA, the CDR3 is TGTGCCAGCAGCCAAGAGGGACAGGCTAATCAGCCCCAGCATTTT. This gives the protein CASSQEGQANQPQHF. The J gene is TRBJ1-5, the V gene TRBV4-2, with TRBD1 matching 8 bases. The CDR3 sequence is 15 residues long. The V gene end was trimmed by 0 bases and the J gene end by 4 bases; junction bases not matched to a gene: 2. Germline CDR1 is LGHNA and CDR2 is YNFKEQ.

The chain combines TRBV10-1 with TRBJ2-2; D perhaps matches TRBD2 (5 bases). V gave up 6 bases and J gave up 2 bases, with 16 bases separating them. The CDR3 spans 16 residues. CDR1 is WNHNN and CDR2 is SYGVQD in the germline V gene (reference sequence). Here the CDR3 reads CASSPKTGINTGELFF. The DNA of the CDR3 is TGCGCCAGCAGCCCCAAAACCGGGATTAACACCGGGGAGCTGTTTTTT.

This clone was recorded only once. The J gene is TRBJ2-7, the V gene TRBV9, with 10 bases fitting TRBD1. The junction had 4 bases not matched to a gene; V was cut back by 0 bases and J by 4 bases. The CDR3 runs to 15 residues. The germline V gene has CDR1 SGDLS and CDR2 YYNGEE. CDR3 region: CASSVAGDRGYEQYF. CDR3 sequence (DNA): TGTGCCAGCAGCGTAGCGGGGGACAGGGGTTACGAGCAGTACTTC. Complete variable domain (other parts from reference TRBV9 and TRBJ2-7): DSGVTQTPKHLITATGQRVTLRCSPRSGDLSVYWYQQSLDQGLQFLIQYYNGEERAKGNILERFSAQQFPDLHSELNLSSLELGDSALYFCASSVAGDRGYEQYFGPGTRLTVT.

The table lists this clone with a count of one. This chain links TRBV9 with TRBJ2-1; 7 nucleotides match TRBD1. The CDR3 sequence is 16 residues long. The germline CDR1 and CDR2 sequences are SGDLS and YYNGEE. J gave up 4 bases and V 3 bases, and 10 bases lay outside the gene matches. CDR3 residues: CASSAIFGTAYNEQFF. The DNA of the CDR3 is TGTGCCAGCAGCGCCATTTTCGGGACAGCTTACAATGAGCAGTTCTTC.

The chain employs TRBV14 and TRBJ1-2; 9 bases agree with TRBD1. V shed 1 base and J 3 bases; nucleotides not matched to a gene: 9. Germline V lookup: CDR1 SGHDN, CDR2 FVKESK. The CDR3 loop spans 17 amino acids. The CDR3 region is CASSQGSGTGIYYGYTF. The CDR3 DNA sequence: TGTGCCAGCAGCCAAGGATCCGGGACAGGGATTTACTATGGCTACACCTTC.

The chain combines TRBV5-4 with TRBJ2-7; TRBD2 matches 9 bases. Germline CDR1 is SGHNT and CDR2 is YYREEE (reference sequence). This CDR3 spans 14 amino acids. The junction had 3 bases not matched to a gene; V was cut back by 1 base and J by 4 bases. The CDR3 nucleotides are TGTGCCAGCAGCTTGTCGGCGGGAGGGTACGAGCAGTACTTC. Its translation: CASSLSAGGYEQYF.

This clone was recorded once. The chain carries TRBV23-1 and TRBJ2-5; D might be TRBD1 (6 bases). TRBV23-1 is filed as an ORF, its function uncertain. V was trimmed by 8 bases and J by 3 bases, leaving 19 bases between them. The CDR3 length is 15 residues. CDR3 nucleotide sequence: TGCGCCAGCTCCCGCCAGGGGTCCCTAAAAGAGACCCAGTACTTC. As protein: CASSRQGSLKETQYF.

The V gene is TRBV5-1, the J gene TRBJ2-1; 7 bases align to TRBD2. V gave up 2 bases and J gave up 2 bases; unmatched junction bases: 10. CDR3 size: 17 residues. CDR1 is SGHRS, CDR2 YFSETQ, per germline. The CDR3 sequence is CASSLSGTHKPYNEQFF. CDR3 DNA sequence: TGCGCCAGCAGCTTAAGCGGGACTCACAAGCCCTACAATGAGCAGTTCTTC.

The J gene is TRBJ2-5, the V gene TRBV7-2; D ambiguous. Trimming took off 6 bases at V and 5 bases at J, with 13 bases between the two ends. There are 13 residues in the CDR3. Germline loops: CDR1 SGHTA, CDR2 FQGNSA. The CDR3 DNA is TGTGCCAGCAGAAACCCCGGTCCGGAGACCCAGTACTTC. It translates to CASRNPGPETQYF.

The chain uses TRBV29-1 and TRBJ2-1; 10 bases align to TRBD2. Germline V gene sequence: CDR1 SQVTM, CDR2 ANQGSEA. V was clipped by 8 bases and J by 4 bases; unmatched bases: 5. CDR3 length: 13 residues. The CDR3 sequence: CSLGTSEYNEQFF. In DNA form, the CDR3 reads TGCAGCCTCGGGACTAGCGAATACAATGAGCAGTTCTTC.

The gene calls are TRBV6-1 and TRBJ1-1, with unresolved D. The germline V gene encodes CDR1 MNHNS and CDR2 SASEGT. V gave up 2 bases and J gave up 2 bases, with 15 bases separating them. This CDR3 is 16 amino acids long. Written as DNA, the CDR3 is TGTGCCAGCAGTGAAAGCATTGGTGAAGCTAACACTGAAGCTTTCTTT. Translating gives CASSESIGEANTEAFF.

The chain employs TRBV10-1 and TRBJ2-3; 7 nucleotides align to TRBD2. CDR3 length equals 15 residues. Germline CDR1 and CDR2: WNHNN and SYGVQD (reference sequence). Germline trimming cut 8 bases from V and 5 bases from J; bases unmatched to any gene: 13. The CDR3 sequence: CASSSVRENVDTQYF. The CDR3 region has the DNA TGCGCCAGCTCAAGTGTGCGGGAGAATGTAGATACGCAGTATTTT.

J is TRBJ1-1 and V is TRBV5-5; D is undetermined. CDR3 size: 13 residues. Germline V gene data show CDR1 as SGHKS and CDR2 as YYEKEE (reference sequence). V gave up 2 bases and J gave up 4 bases, with 9 bases separating them. The CDR3 region is CASSLPGSTEAFF. The CDR3 DNA follows: TGTGCCAGCAGCTTACCCGGGAGCACTGAAGCTTTCTTT.

The CDR3 sequence is CASIRDRSTDTQYF. The CDR3 nucleotides read TGTGCCAGTATCCGGGACAGAAGCACAGATACGCAGTATTTT. The V call is TRBV2, the J call TRBJ2-3; 7 bases map to TRBD1. There are 14 residues in the CDR3. Looked up from germline, CDR1 is SNHLY and CDR2 is FYNNEI. The trim removed 9 bases at V and 0 bases at J, leaving 6 bases unmatched.

This clone has more than one count but fewer than ten. V and J are TRBV29-1 and TRBJ1-5, with a possible D match to TRBD1 (5 bases). V lost 3 bases, J lost 4 bases, and 16 bases lay in between. The germline CDR1 and CDR2 sequences are SQVTM and ANQGSEA. The CDR3 has 15 residues. CDR3 sequence reads: CSVERLDGGNQPQHF. In DNA form, the CDR3 reads TGCAGCGTTGAGAGGCTGGACGGGGGTAATCAGCCCCAGCATTTT.

V and J are TRBV2 and TRBJ1-6; 7 bases agree with TRBD1. The V gene end was trimmed by 5 bases and the J gene end by 6 bases; junction bases not matched to a gene: 4. CDR3 length: 14 amino acids. Germline V CDR1 and CDR2: SNHLY, FYNNEI. The CDR3 nucleotides read TGTGCCAGCAGTTTGGGACAGACTAATTCACCCCTCCACTTT. This sequence encodes CASSLGQTNSPLHF.

CDR3 in DNA: TGTGCCAGCAGTTACCGGGACAGGGTGGACGAGCAGTACTTC. The encoded protein is CASSYRDRVDEQYF. The rearrangement uses TRBV2 and TRBJ2-7; 9 positions match TRBD1. The junction had 7 bases not matched to a gene; V was cut back by 5 bases and J by 5 bases. The length of the CDR3 is 14 residues. Germline values: CDR1 SNHLY, CDR2 FYNNEI. The full variable domain, with the rest looked up from reference TRBV2 and TRBJ2-7, is EPEVTQTPSHQVTQMGQEVILRCVPISNHLYFYWYRQILGQKVEFLVSFYNNEISEKSEIFDDQFSVERPDGSNFTLKIRSTKLEDSAMYFCASSYRDRVDEQYFGPGTRLTVT.

The V and J genes are TRBV9 and TRBJ2-1; D is perhaps TRBD2 (5 bases). The germline V gene has CDR1 SGDLS and CDR2 YYNGEE. The CDR3 spans 13 residues. Trimming left V 0 bases short and J 7 bases short, with 8 bases between. The CDR3, as DNA: TGTGCCAGCAGCGTAGATCGAGGGAATGAGCAGTTCTTC. Its translation is CASSVDRGNEQFF.

J is TRBJ2-2 and V is TRBV4-1; 7 nucleotides align to TRBD2. Germline lookup yields CDR1 MGHRA and CDR2 YSYEKL. With V trimmed by 5 bases and J by 6 bases, 3 bases remained unmatched. This CDR3 spans 13 amino acids. The CDR3 reads CASSSLAAGELFF. The CDR3 bases are TGCGCCAGCAGCTCTCTAGCGGCCGGGGAGCTGTTTTTT.

The rearrangement joins TRBV18 to TRBJ1-5; 10 bases map to TRBD1. CDR3 size: 14 residues. V was pared by 5 bases and J by 4 bases, with 2 bases of the junction left unmatched. The germline gives CDR1 KGHSH, CDR2 LQKENI. The CDR3 DNA is TGTGCCAGCTCAGCGGACAGGGGGAATCAGCCCCAGCATTTT. Amino acids: CASSADRGNQPQHF. Full variable domain (missing parts from reference TRBV18 and TRBJ1-5): NAGVMQNPRHLVRRRGQEARLRCSPMKGHSHVYWYRQLPEEGLKFMVYLQKENIIDESGMPKERFSAEFPKEGPSILRIQQVVRGDSAAYFCASSADRGNQPQHFGDGTRLSIL.

V is TRBV5-4 and J is TRBJ2-5; 10 nucleotides match TRBD2. Per germline, CDR1 SGHNT and CDR2 YYREEE (reference sequence). There are 15 residues in the CDR3. Losses at the gene ends were 2 bases for V and 5 bases for J; bases not matched to a gene: 6. CDR3 residues: CASSFKAGGLETQYF. The DNA of the CDR3 is TGTGCCAGCAGCTTCAAAGCGGGAGGGCTGGAGACCCAGTACTTC.